This is a list of T cell receptor beta chains from one sample in a study of lymphopenia after photon versus proton radiotherapy. Sequencing used immunoSEQ multiplex PCR; TCRdb keeps in-frame clones, though not all of them. The sample lists about 70,000 clones, about 90% occurring once. The sample consisted of peripheral blood, taken from a patient treated with proton-based radiotherapy. The receptors originated from a man older than 75 with esophageal cancer. Both conserved end residues are part of each CDR3. Each record gives: V gene, J gene, CDR3 protein.

V gene: TRBV6-5; J gene: TRBJ2-5; CDR3 protein: CASGPPEKETQYF
V gene: TRBV19; J gene: TRBJ1-1; CDR3 protein: CASISQGRGSTEAFF
V gene: TRBV11-2; J gene: TRBJ1-2; CDR3 protein: CASSLDAGDSYTF
V gene: TRBV4-1; J gene: TRBJ1-2; CDR3 protein: CASSQAGGGIVHGYTF
V gene: TRBV2; J gene: TRBJ1-3; CDR3 protein: CASSEARTGSGNTIYF
V gene: TRBV7-2; J gene: TRBJ2-7; CDR3 protein: CASSLSTSGQSLYEQYF
V gene: TRBV19; J gene: TRBJ1-1; CDR3 protein: CASSMEGGDFTEAFF
V gene: TRBV27; J gene: TRBJ2-2; CDR3 protein: CASSLDYPRELFF
V gene: TRBV29-1; J gene: TRBJ2-7; CDR3 protein: CSVEGVAYEQYF
V gene: TRBV6-5; J gene: TRBJ1-2; CDR3 protein: CASSYSGNRGGYTF
V gene: TRBV5-4; J gene: .; CDR3 protein: CASSLGERFHEQYF
V gene: TRBV2; J gene: TRBJ2-7; CDR3 protein: CASTELAGSSYEQYF
V gene: TRBV4-3; J gene: TRBJ1-1; CDR3 protein: CASSQDHRATEAFF
V gene: TRBV18; J gene: TRBJ1-1; CDR3 protein: CASSRDRSITEAFF
V gene: TRBV7-2; J gene: TRBJ1-3; CDR3 protein: CASSLKRRSSGNTIYF
V gene: TRBV27; J gene: TRBJ1-5; CDR3 protein: CASSLSINQPQHF
V gene: TRBV10-1; J gene: TRBJ2-1; CDR3 protein: CASSATGGGYNEQFF
V gene: TRBV19; J gene: TRBJ1-5; CDR3 protein: CASSIRQVVSNQPQHF
V gene: TRBV5-6; J gene: TRBJ2-5; CDR3 protein: CASSLLQGRETQYF
V gene: TRBV7-2; J gene: TRBJ2-3; CDR3 protein: CASSFDSSTDTQYF
V gene: TRBV20-1; J gene: TRBJ2-3; CDR3 protein: CSAVSGDTQYF
V gene: TRBV10-3; J gene: TRBJ2-3; CDR3 protein: CAISESGGSTDTQYF
V gene: TRBV9; J gene: TRBJ1-2; CDR3 protein: CASSVGVGNYGYTF
V gene: TRBV4-3; J gene: .; CDR3 protein: CASSQTGVTSLEQYF
V gene: TRBV6-5; J gene: TRBJ2-5; CDR3 protein: CASSYGGAGETQYF
V gene: TRBV7-2; J gene: TRBJ2-1; CDR3 protein: CASSRSLGNSYNEQFF
V gene: TRBV19; J gene: TRBJ1-3; CDR3 protein: CASSAQPGTPGNTIYF
V gene: TRBV4-3; J gene: TRBJ2-7; CDR3 protein: CASSTDSAGSEQYF
V gene: TRBV7-2; J gene: TRBJ1-1; CDR3 protein: CASSPQGAVGTEAFF
V gene: TRBV11-2; J gene: TRBJ2-1; CDR3 protein: CASSSARDRRGNEQFF
V gene: TRBV11-2; J gene: TRBJ1-2; CDR3 protein: CASSPPGQGFYGYTF
V gene: TRBV5-6; J gene: TRBJ2-7; CDR3 protein: CASRTRTGNYEQYF
V gene: TRBV4-3; J gene: TRBJ2-3; CDR3 protein: CASSQDLAGVYTQYF
V gene: TRBV4-3; J gene: TRBJ2-3; CDR3 protein: CASSRSGKSTDTQYF
V gene: TRBV7-2; J gene: TRBJ2-7; CDR3 protein: CASSQRSGSVYEQYF
V gene: TRBV5-1; J gene: TRBJ1-4; CDR3 protein: CASSLESVNEKLFF
V gene: TRBV4-3; J gene: TRBJ2-7; CDR3 protein: CASSQGLASSSYEQYF
V gene: TRBV11-2; J gene: TRBJ2-7; CDR3 protein: CASSLGSFPGSSYEQYF
V gene: TRBV2; J gene: TRBJ2-7; CDR3 protein: CASSGGIHYEQYF
V gene: TRBV4-3; J gene: TRBJ2-3; CDR3 protein: CASSHLAGEADTQYF
V gene: TRBV9; J gene: TRBJ1-1; CDR3 protein: CASSVTGVGGDTEAFF
V gene: TRBV13; J gene: TRBJ2-5; CDR3 protein: CASSLNTGNTQETQYF
V gene: TRBV7-2; J gene: TRBJ2-7; CDR3 protein: CASSYTTGNYEQYF
V gene: TRBV7-2; J gene: TRBJ1-1; CDR3 protein: CASSSRTAEAFF
V gene: TRBV15; J gene: TRBJ2-5; CDR3 protein: CATSRGGTGEETQYF
V gene: TRBV5-1; J gene: TRBJ2-3; CDR3 protein: CASSLAVTTSTDTQYF
V gene: TRBV7-8; J gene: TRBJ1-4; CDR3 protein: CASGMDGRNEKLFF
V gene: TRBV9; J gene: TRBJ2-1; CDR3 protein: CASSVGGLAAYNEQFF
V gene: TRBV7-8; J gene: TRBJ2-7; CDR3 protein: CASRGDYEQYF
V gene: TRBV5-1; J gene: TRBJ1-6; CDR3 protein: CASSEGVRNSPLHF
V gene: TRBV4-2; J gene: TRBJ1-1; CDR3 protein: CASSQEIPGPDTEAFF
V gene: TRBV19; J gene: TRBJ2-7; CDR3 protein: CASSISSGRGGEQYF
V gene: TRBV2; J gene: TRBJ1-2; CDR3 protein: CASRIQGARGGYTF
V gene: TRBV5-1; J gene: TRBJ1-6; CDR3 protein: CASSVGQSSYNSPLHF
V gene: TRBV7-9; J gene: TRBJ1-2; CDR3 protein: CASSGTGVANYGYTF